The next 32 T cell receptor beta chains were all read from a single sample in a study of vaccination and CD4 T cells after COVID-19. Treatment described: roughly ten-day PBMC culture with coronavirus spike peptide pools or control peptides (ViraFEST assay). The unexposed donor provided CD4+ T cells, which were taken before the COVID-19 pandemic (2011-2018). For these receptors, no antigen is known. With the Oncomine TCR Beta short-read assay, DNA from cultured CD4+ T cells was sequenced. TCRdb fed the PCR reads into MiXCR, producing one record per CDR3 protein. The profile covers about 7,000 distinct CDR3 sequences, with just under 30% appearing a single time and around a third taken by the ten largest. Source material: CD4+ T cells from blood, cultured in vitro. The receptors here all came from a human donor in good health.

In this sample, this clonotype is medium-sized. V usage is TRBV19 and J usage is TRBJ1-5; perhaps TRBD1 as D (6 bases). Trimming stripped 5 bases from V and 6 bases from J, with 20 bases between. The germline gives CDR1 LNHDA, CDR2 SQIVND (reference sequence). The CDR3 has 16 residues. The CDR3 sequence: CASSPSHTGSGQPQHF. In nucleotides, the CDR3 is TGTGCCAGTAGTCCATCACATACAGGGTCGGGTCAGCCCCAGCATTTT.

This clonotype was counted between two and nine times. The rearrangement joins TRBV2 to TRBJ1-2; unclear D gene. The V end lost 8 bases, the J end lost 6 bases, and 19 bases lay between the germline ends. This CDR3 has 14 residues. Germline V gene data show CDR1 as SNHLY and CDR2 as FYNNEI. As DNA, the CDR3 is TGTGCCAGCTTGACTCTGCGGAAGGGAGATGGCTACACCTTC. Its translation is CASLTLRKGDGYTF.

The V gene is TRBV19, the J gene TRBJ2-5; D remains ambiguous. CDR3 length: 13 amino acids. V lost 6 bases and J 5 bases, leaving 13 bases between the germline ends. CDR1 and CDR2 (germline): LNHDA, SQIVND (reference sequence). The CDR3 loop reads CASRADPEETQYF. The CDR3 coding sequence is TGTGCCAGTAGGGCAGACCCAGAGGAGACCCAGTACTTC.

CDR3 bases: TGTGCCAGCTCAGATACAGGGGGACCCATCCAAGAGACCCAGTACTTC. Translating it yields CASSDTGGPIQETQYF. V is TRBV18 and J is TRBJ2-5, with 8 bases that match TRBD1. Trimming cost V 5 bases and J 1 base; bases outside gene matches: 9. The CDR3 loop spans 16 amino acids. Germline assignment: CDR1 KGHSH and CDR2 LQKENI.

The chain is built from TRBV10-3 and TRBJ1-2, with 7 bases lining up with TRBD1. V shed 7 bases and J 4 bases; nucleotides not matched to a gene: 9. The CDR3 consists of 14 residues. Germline V gene sequence: CDR1 ENHRY, CDR2 SYGVKD. CDR3 in DNA: TGTGCCATCATGCAAGAACAGGGGCCCTATGGCTACACCTTC. Translating it yields CAIMQEQGPYGYTF.

The V gene is TRBV5-6, the J gene TRBJ2-1, with 7 bases fitting TRBD1. V was clipped by 5 bases and J by 10 bases; unmatched bases: 9. Germline CDR1 SGHDT, CDR2 YYEEEE. The CDR3 spans 13 residues. The CDR3 sequence is CASRLTGVGEQFF. The CDR3 region has the DNA TGTGCCAGCAGACTAACAGGGGTCGGGGAGCAGTTCTTC.

This clonotype ranks as large. This chain connects TRBV28 to TRBJ1-5, with a possible D match to TRBD1 (6 bases). This CDR3 has 13 amino acids. Germline values: CDR1 MDHEN, CDR2 SYDVKM. Trimming removed 10 bases from V and 1 base from J, with 11 bases in between. CDR3 bases: TGTGCCACACGGGGGGCCAGCAATCAGCCCCAGCATTTT. Amino acids: CATRGASNQPQHF.

This clonotype was observed a few times. The V gene is TRBV7-3, the J gene TRBJ1-2; the match to TRBD1 covers 7 bases. With 5 bases clipped from V and 8 bases from J, the junction kept 5 bases outside the gene matches. Germline V lookup: CDR1 SGHTA, CDR2 FQGTGA. The CDR3 consists of 12 residues. CDR3 bases: TGTGCCAGCAGCCCAGACAGGGTGGGCTACACCTTC. Protein: CASSPDRVGYTF. The full variable domain, completed using reference TRBV7-3 and TRBJ1-2, is GAGVSQTPSNKVTEKGKYVELRCDPISGHTALYWYRQSLGQGPEFLIYFQGTGAADDSGLPNDRFFAVRPEGSVSTLKIQRTERGDSAVYLCASSPDRVGYTFGSGTRLTVV.

The J gene is TRBJ2-2, the V gene TRBV15, with D possibly called TRBD1 or TRBD2 (7 bases each). From germline, CDR1 is LNHNV and CDR2 YYDKDF (reference sequence). The CDR3 extends over 16 amino acids. V lost 0 bases and J lost 7, with 15 bases in between. The CDR3 protein is CATSRDPGGGYGELFF. The DNA for the CDR3 is TGTGCCACCAGCAGAGATCCAGGGGGGGGATACGGGGAGCTGTTTTTT.

The chain combines TRBV19 with TRBJ1-1; D gene unclear. The germline V and J ends were trimmed by 3 bases and 1 base, with 18 bases remaining between them. Germline CDR1 reads LNHDA; CDR2 reads SQIVND (reference sequence). The CDR3 is 17 residues long. The CDR3 protein is CASSIRGSPPQNTEAFF. The CDR3 bases are TGTGCCAGTAGTATCCGTGGGAGCCCGCCCCAGAACACTGAAGCTTTCTTT.

The V and J genes are TRBV15 and TRBJ1-4; TRBD1 matches 8 bases. With 6 bases clipped from V and 10 bases from J, the junction kept 10 bases outside the gene matches. Germline CDR1 LNHNV, CDR2 YYDKDF (reference sequence). The CDR3 sequence is 14 residues long. CDR3 in DNA: TGTGCCACCAGAGTGGACAGGGCGGTAAGAAAACTGTTTTTT. This sequence encodes CATRVDRAVRKLFF.

This rearrangement joins TRBV2 to TRBJ1-3; D unclear. V lost 6 bases and J 8 bases, leaving 5 bases between the germline ends. The length of the CDR3 is 10 residues. Germline lookup yields CDR1 SNHLY and CDR2 FYNNEI. The CDR3 loop is CASSADTIYF. The CDR3 region has the DNA TGTGCCAGCAGCGCCGACACCATATATTTT.

This clonotype is a singleton in its sample. This chain links TRBV18 with TRBJ2-1; either TRBD1 or TRBD2 may supply D (5 bases each). From germline, CDR1 is KGHSH and CDR2 LQKENI. V lost 2 bases and J 8 bases, leaving 7 bases between the germline ends. The CDR3 contains 12 residues. CDR3 residues: CASSPRGDEQFF. CDR3 DNA: TGTGCCAGCTCACCAAGGGGAGATGAGCAGTTCTTC.

The sample holds a few counts of this clonotype. This rearrangement joins TRBV9 to TRBJ2-5; TRBD1 or TRBD2 may be the D gene (5 bases each). The V gene lost 2 bases and the J gene lost 0 bases, with 20 bases spanning the gap. There are 18 residues in the CDR3. Germline V gives CDR1 SGDLS, CDR2 YYNGEE. Here the CDR3 reads CASSVSPGPPRNQETQYF. The CDR3 DNA sequence: TGTGCCAGCAGCGTCAGCCCGGGGCCGCCCCGCAACCAAGAGACCCAGTACTTC. Variable domain in full (rest from reference TRBV9 and TRBJ2-5): DSGVTQTPKHLITATGQRVTLRCSPRSGDLSVYWYQQSLDQGLQFLIQYYNGEERAKGNILERFSAQQFPDLHSELNLSSLELGDSALYFCASSVSPGPPRNQETQYFGPGTRLLVL.

This clonotype was observed a handful of times. The chain links TRBV19 to TRBJ1-5; the match to TRBD1 covers 11 bases. The V gene end was trimmed by 8 bases and the J gene end by 2 bases; junction bases not matched to a gene: 11. CDR1 is LNHDA, CDR2 SQIVND, per germline (reference sequence). CDR3 size: 17 residues. As DNA, the CDR3 is TGTGCCAGTTCCCGGACAGGGGGCTTTGTGGGCAATCAGCCCCAGCATTTT. Translated: CASSRTGGFVGNQPQHF.

The V call is TRBV20-1, the J call TRBJ2-1; a weak D match, TRBD1 (6 bases). Trimming took off 1 base at V and 0 bases at J, with 13 bases between the two ends. The germline V gene has CDR1 DFQATT and CDR2 SNEGSKA (reference sequence). There are 16 residues in the CDR3. This CDR3 is CSARAGVGNSYNEQFF. The DNA for the CDR3 is TGCAGTGCTAGAGCAGGGGTGGGGAACTCCTACAATGAGCAGTTCTTC.

This clonotype was counted a few times. This chain joins TRBV7-9 and TRBJ2-5, with 11 nucleotides matching TRBD1. The CDR3 totals 16 residues. V was clipped by 6 bases and J by 7 bases; unmatched bases: 13. Germline V CDR1 and CDR2: SEHNR, FQNEAQ (reference sequence). The CDR3 here is CASSSTPGQGVGTQYF. CDR3 DNA: TGTGCCAGCAGTTCAACTCCGGGACAGGGGGTAGGGACCCAGTACTTC.

A remark on this clonotype: This may arise from a read error, as a much more abundant clone is one base away. This chain joins TRBV6-4 and TRBJ1-2; 11 bases are a match to TRBD1. The V gene's germline CDR1 is MRHNA and CDR2 SNTAGT. CDR3 size: 15 residues. CDR3 region: CANSEAGTGGYGYTF. CDR3 coding DNA: TGTGCCAACAGTGAGGCCGGGACAGGGGGCTATGGCTACACCTTC.

There are a few counts of this clonotype. The rearrangement links TRBV10-1 to TRBJ2-5; 10 bases are shared with TRBD2. The CDR3 loop spans 13 amino acids. CDR1 and CDR2 (germline): WNHNN, SYGVQD (reference sequence). The J segment lost 5 bases and the V segment lost 11 bases, leaving 8 bases of the junction unmatched. CDR3 DNA: TGCGCCGTGGAGCGGGGGGGCTTGGAGACCCAGTACTTC. Its translation: CAVERGGLETQYF.

This rearrangement joins TRBV5-1 to TRBJ1-2, with unresolved D. The CDR3 has 13 amino acids. Germline lookup yields CDR1 SGHRS and CDR2 YFSETQ. Between the trimmed V and J ends, which lost 0 bases and 5 bases, there was a span of 8 bases. The CDR3 DNA sequence: TGCGCCAGCAGCTTGGATGGGTTGTATGGCTACACCTTC. This sequence encodes CASSLDGLYGYTF.

The chain is built from TRBV30 and TRBJ1-5; D call uncertain. V lost 4 bases and J 0 bases, leaving 10 bases between the germline ends. CDR1 GTSNPN and CDR2 SVGIG come from the germline V gene (reference sequence). The CDR3 length is 14 residues. The CDR3 region is CAWTAGNSNQPQHF. Here the CDR3 DNA reads TGTGCCTGGACGGCGGGTAATAGCAATCAGCCCCAGCATTTT.

In its sample, this clonotype was seen a few times. V gene TRBV7-9 combines with J gene TRBJ2-3, with D perhaps TRBD2 (6 bases). The CDR3 totals 12 residues. V lost 5 bases to trimming and J lost 7 bases, with 10 bases between them. Germline V gene data show CDR1 as SEHNR and CDR2 as FQNEAQ (reference sequence). CDR3 nucleotide sequence: TGTGCCAGCAGCCCTCGGGGGAATACGCAGTATTTT. It codes for CASSPRGNTQYF.

The chain has TRBV20-1 and TRBJ2-3, with 9 bases that match TRBD2. The CDR3 loop spans 16 amino acids. V shed 1 base, J shed 4 bases, and the junction held 9 bases outside the gene matches. CDR1 and CDR2 (germline): DFQATT, SNEGSKA (reference sequence). CDR3 residues: CSARGLDGGGADTQYF. The CDR3, as DNA: TGCAGTGCTAGAGGTCTGGACGGCGGGGGGGCAGATACGCAGTATTTT.

This clonotype is labeled as large. V is TRBV20-1 and J is TRBJ1-2; 7 bases line up with TRBD1. The V segment lost 5 bases and the J segment 4 bases; nucleotides outside the gene matches: 7. Germline V CDR1 and CDR2: DFQATT, SNEGSKA (reference sequence). CDR3 length: 13 residues. The CDR3 DNA follows: TGCAGTGCTCCCAAACAGGGGACCTATGGCTACACCTTC. Its protein product is CSAPKQGTYGYTF.

The rearrangement joins TRBV29-1 to TRBJ2-2, with D unclear. The CDR3 runs 13 residues. Germline CDR1 is SQVTM and CDR2 is ANQGSEA. V was clipped by 0 bases and J by 5 bases, with 7 bases between them. The CDR3 DNA reads TGCAGCGTTGAAGAGGTCCCGACCGGGGAGCTGTTTTTT. This translates into CSVEEVPTGELFF.

This clonotype qualifies as medium-sized (0.01 to 0.1%). The V call is TRBV11-2, the J call TRBJ2-6; D gene ambiguous. Germline V CDR1 and CDR2: SGHAT, FQNNGV. The V end lost 5 bases, the J end lost 0 bases, and 11 bases lay between the germline ends. The CDR3 has 16 residues. DNA for the CDR3: TGTGCCAGCAGCCATTACTTGGGCTCTGGGGCCAACGTCCTGACTTTC. It yields the protein CASSHYLGSGANVLTF.

The chain is built from TRBV6-5 and TRBJ1-2; TRBD1 matches at 7 bases. Germline assignment: CDR1 MNHEY and CDR2 SVGAGI. The CDR3 contains 13 residues. Unmatched junction bases numbered 4, after V lost 4 bases and J lost 5 bases. CDR3 region: CASSLTGKYGYTF. The CDR3 DNA follows: TGTGCCAGCAGTTTGACAGGGAAGTATGGCTACACCTTC.

This sequence joins TRBV7-2 and TRBJ1-5; 9 nucleotides align to TRBD1. Losses at the gene ends were 3 bases for V and 7 bases for J; bases not matched to a gene: 7. Germline V CDR1 and CDR2: SGHTA, FQGNSA. The CDR3 loop spans 15 amino acids. In nucleotides, the CDR3 is TGTGCCAGCAGCTTGGGACAGGGCTTGAGGCAGCCCCAGCATTTT. Translating it yields CASSLGQGLRQPQHF.

This clonotype was seen only a few times. One end of the junction is discordant with germline, which a read error may explain. In nucleotides, the CDR3 is TGTGCCAGCCATCCAACCAAGGTGGTCTATGGTTACACCTTC. As protein: CASHPTKVVYGYTF. The chain is built from TRBV28 and TRBJ1-2; D gene unclear. Germline-derived CDR1 and CDR2 are MDHEN and SYDVKM. This CDR3 spans 14 amino acids.

The table lists this clonotype with a few counts. The chain employs TRBV5-4 and TRBJ1-1; TRBD1 agrees at 7 bases. The germline V gene encodes CDR1 SGHNT and CDR2 YYREEE (reference sequence). V lost 4 bases, J lost 0 bases, and 9 bases stayed unmatched. CDR3 length: 16 amino acids. The CDR3 protein is CASSLDRTGLNTEAFF. CDR3 bases: TGTGCCAGCAGCCTGGACAGGACGGGGCTGAACACTGAAGCTTTCTTT.

This clonotype was observed a handful of times. The rearrangement joins TRBV6-1 to TRBJ1-6; D may be TRBD1 (5 bases). The germline gives CDR1 MNHNS, CDR2 SASEGT. With 7 bases removed from V and 7 bases from J, the gap between germline ends came to 17 bases. The CDR3 loop spans 15 amino acids. The CDR3 region is CASNPLQAANSPLHF. The DNA for the CDR3 is TGTGCCAGCAATCCACTACAGGCGGCAAATTCACCCCTCCACTTT.

By its share, this clonotype is medium-sized. This rearrangement joins TRBV27 to TRBJ1-2; D is ambiguous. This CDR3 region has 13 residues. Germline lookup yields CDR1 MNHEY and CDR2 SMNVEV (reference sequence). The V gene lost 1 base and the J gene lost 6 bases, with 9 bases spanning the gap. In DNA, the CDR3 is TGTGCCAGCAGTTTATTAGGCATCAATGGCTACACCTTC. Translated: CASSLLGINGYTF.